The TCR beta chain described here comes from a study of regulatory T cells in long-lasting Graves disease. Study-wide results and limits: Researchers examined only peripheral blood and not thyroid tissue.

As for this clonotype: Its antigen is currently unknown.

The time point denotes: persistent/refractory GD, antithyroid drugs over 5 years with positive TRAb. After RNA was extracted from PBMCs, the TCR library was made from it. From each patient, roughly 9 milliliters of peripheral blood was drawn and collected into an EDTA anticoagulant tube. iRepertoire HTBI primers and Arm-PCR of CDR3 regions built TCR beta libraries. TCRdb re-derived calls from the multiplex PCR reads in MiXCR, one entry per CDR3 protein. Among more than 650,000 distinct CDR3 sequences listed, 30% were seen once. Germline values: CDR1 LGHNT, CDR2 FRNRAP. V was pared by 2 bases and J by 4 bases, with 12 bases of the junction left unmatched. CDR3 size: 17 residues.

This TCR was sampled from a female donor with Graves disease. The material was peripheral blood mononuclear cells (PBMCs), obtained when the disease was refractory, from a patient treated with antithyroid drugs. The gene calls are TRBV12-5 and TRBJ1-1, with 8 bases aligning to TRBD1. CDR3 DNA: TGTGCTAGTGGTTTGTACTTCGGGACAGGTCTGAGCACTGAAGCTTTCTTT. As protein: CASGLYFGTGLSTEAFF.